A single sample is the source of the 27 T cell receptor beta chains below, sequenced in a study of regulatory T cells in long-lasting Graves disease. Noted time point: newly diagnosed GD, antithyroid drugs for less than 3 months. The TCR library was prepared using RNA isolated from PBMCs. Researchers made TCR beta libraries by using iRepertoire HTBI primers and running Arm-PCR on CDR3 regions. Using its own MiXCR run on the multiplex PCR reads, TCRdb lists one record per CDR3 protein. Of some 460,000 distinct CDR3 sequences in the sample, 15% to 20% are singletons; the top ten hold 12%. These data also featured in a second study, about T cells in Graves' hyperthyroidism and ophthalmopathy.

Sequenced here: peripheral blood mononuclear cells (PBMCs), sampled at new diagnosis, from a patient treated with antithyroid drugs. Receptors originate from a man aged 35 to 55 with Graves disease.

This clonotype was picked up many times. The chain joins TRBV27 to TRBJ1-2; D call uncertain. V was shortened by 0 bases and J by 4 bases, with 12 bases between the two germline ends. The CDR3 loop spans 15 amino acids. Germline CDR1 reads MNHEY; CDR2 reads SMNVEV (reference sequence). This CDR3 reads CASSLSRGNVYGYTF. CDR3 bases: TGTGCCAGCAGTTTATCACGGGGAAACGTCTATGGCTACACCTTC.

This rearrangement joins TRBV27 to TRBJ2-2; 7 bases match TRBD1. The germline V gene encodes CDR1 MNHEY and CDR2 SMNVEV (reference sequence). V trimming: 7 bases; J trimming: 3 bases; junction bases outside the gene matches: 5. The CDR3 contains 14 residues. CDR3 protein: CASNRGTDTGELFF. The CDR3 nucleotides are TGTGCCAGCAATAGAGGGACAGACACCGGGGAGCTGTTTTTT.

This clonotype was observed many times. This chain links TRBV12-3 or TRBV12-4 with TRBJ2-1; 10 bases align to TRBD2. The ends lost 6 bases at V and 3 bases at J; junction bases unmatched: 8. This CDR3 comprises 16 residues. The CDR3 loop reads CASRPRTSGLYNEQFF. The DNA for the CDR3 is TGTGCCAGCAGACCCCGGACTAGCGGCCTCTACAATGAGCAGTTCTTC.

This clonotype appeared many times. The chain links TRBV2 to TRBJ2-7; 9 nucleotides agree with TRBD2. CDR3 length: 14 residues. V was clipped by 6 bases and J by 0 bases; unmatched bases: 3. In germline, CDR1 is SNHLY, CDR2 FYNNEI. The CDR3 DNA reads TGTGCCAGCAGACGGACTAGCGACTCCTACGAGCAGTACTTC. Its translation: CASRRTSDSYEQYF.

This rearrangement joins TRBV2 to TRBJ2-7; D might be TRBD1 or TRBD2, each matching 5 bases. The germline V gene encodes CDR1 SNHLY and CDR2 FYNNEI. Trimming pared 4 bases from V and 2 bases from J, leaving 15 bases between. The CDR3 is made up of 15 amino acids. CDR3 sequence: CASSGGRGSTYEQYF. The CDR3 coding sequence is TGTGCCAGCAGTGGGGGACGGGGCAGCACCTACGAGCAGTACTTC.

The sample holds a few counts of this clonotype. One end of the junction varies from germline; a read error may be responsible. This chain links TRBV7-9 with TRBJ2-7; D might be TRBD2 (6 bases). Germline assignment: CDR1 SEHNR and CDR2 FQNEAQ (reference sequence). The CDR3 runs to 13 residues. CDR3 sequence (DNA): TGTGCCAGCAGCCCGTCGGGACTTTCGGTGTTGGACTTC. Encoded protein: CASSPSGLSVLDF. The variable domain in full, completed from reference TRBV7-9 and TRBJ2-7, reads DTGVSQNPRHKITKRGQNVTFRCDPISEHNRLYWYRQTLGQGPEFLTYFQNEAQLEKSRLLSDRFSAERPKGSFSTLEIQRTEQGDSAMYLCASSPSGLSVLDFGPGTRLTVT.

This clonotype was counted a few times. J is TRBJ2-5 and V is TRBV7-2; D gene ambiguous. CDR1 is SGHTA, CDR2 FQGNSA, per germline. Trimming took off 1 base at V and 7 bases at J, with 13 bases between the two ends. CDR3 length equals 14 residues. CDR3: CASSLELSRSTQYF. CDR3 nucleotides: TGTGCCAGCAGCTTAGAGTTGTCCAGATCGACCCAGTACTTC.

This clonotype was counted between two and nine times. The rearrangement joins TRBV28 to TRBJ2-1, with 8 positions matching TRBD2. V was clipped by 10 bases and J by 5 bases; unmatched bases: 10. This CDR3 comprises 14 residues. CDR1 is MDHEN and CDR2 is SYDVKM in the germline V gene. The CDR3: CATHREGWDNEQFF. The DNA for the CDR3 is TGTGCCACCCACCGGGAGGGTTGGGACAATGAGCAGTTCTTC.

Note on this clonotype: A single base separates this from a much larger clone, so it may be a read error. V and J are TRBV2 and TRBJ1-4; TRBD1 might be the D (6 bases). The CDR3 totals 15 residues. Germline values: CDR1 SNHLY, CDR2 FYNNEI. Trimming removed 4 bases at V and 2 bases at J, with 11 bases between. CDR3 DNA sequence: TGTGCCAGCAGTGTGATCCAGGGGACTAATGAAAAACTGTTTTTT. Translating it yields CASSVIQGTNEKLFF.

This clonotype was seen repeatedly, ten times or more. The chain employs TRBV27 and TRBJ2-7; D remains unclear. Germline V lookup: CDR1 MNHEY, CDR2 SMNVEV (reference sequence). Trimming shortened V by 3 bases and J by 0 bases, and 12 bases separated the two germline ends. The CDR3 extends over 15 amino acids. In DNA form, the CDR3 reads TGTGCCAGCAGTTTTCAGGCGCTGAGCTCCTACGAGCAGTACTTC. It encodes CASSFQALSSYEQYF.

The J gene is TRBJ2-7, the V gene TRBV7-9; D gene unclear. This CDR3 is built from 13 residues. V lost 5 bases to trimming and J lost 2 bases, with 10 bases between them. CDR1 and CDR2 (germline): SEHNR, FQNEAQ (reference sequence). The chain's CDR3 is CASSRITAYEQYF. CDR3 nucleotides: TGTGCCAGCAGCCGAATTACAGCCTACGAGCAGTACTTC.

The sample holds a few counts of this clonotype. The chain has TRBV20-1 and TRBJ1-4; 12 positions match TRBD1. This CDR3 region has 15 residues. V gave up 6 bases and J gave up 7 bases; unmatched junction bases: 9. Germline V gene data show CDR1 as DFQATT and CDR2 as SNEGSKA (reference sequence). The CDR3 is CSASGDRGRGEKLFF. The CDR3 DNA reads as TGCAGTGCAAGCGGGGACAGGGGGCGAGGTGAAAAACTGTTTTTT.

The gene calls are TRBV5-1 and TRBJ1-1; no reliable D call. The CDR3 extends over 13 amino acids. Germline V gene data show CDR1 as SGHRS and CDR2 as YFSETQ. The V gene lost 0 bases and the J gene lost 3 bases, with 6 bases spanning the gap. The CDR3 here is CASSLVQYTEAFF. CDR3 coding DNA: TGCGCCAGCAGCTTGGTTCAGTACACTGAAGCTTTCTTT.

Concerning this clonotype: This CDR3 is missing its conserved last phenylalanine or tryptophan, likely due to a read error. No DNA is shown, since the ends of the CDR3 on it are uncertain; the CDR3 is the one TCRdb lists. The rearrangement uses TRBV28 and TRBJ2-4; no DNA check was done on the table's D call, TRBD1. Termini included, the CDR3 measures 15 amino acids. Germline V gene data show CDR1 as MDHEN and CDR2 as SYDVKM. The CDR3: CASSSTGGGEQYFGP.

This clonotype was seen more than once but under ten times. J is TRBJ2-5 and V is TRBV29-1; possible D gene TRBD1, 6 bases. The germline V and J ends were trimmed by 2 bases and 2 bases, with 12 bases remaining between them. The CDR3 runs to 14 residues. Germline CDR1 SQVTM, CDR2 ANQGSEA. The CDR3: CSVENRVGQETQYF. In DNA, the CDR3 is TGCAGCGTTGAAAACAGGGTCGGTCAAGAGACCCAGTACTTC.

This clonotype showed up just a few times. Being one base from a much bigger clone, this may be a read error. V usage is TRBV28 and J usage is TRBJ2-1; unclear D gene. V was shortened by 6 bases and J by 4 bases, with 7 bases between the two germline ends. The CDR3 is 12 residues long. Germline lookup yields CDR1 MDHEN and CDR2 SYDVKM. The CDR3 spells CASRLEYNEQFF. In DNA, the CDR3 is TGTGCCAGCAGGCTGGAGTACAATGAGCAGTTCTTC.

This clonotype was counted many times. This sequence joins TRBV28 and TRBJ1-5; D might be TRBD1 (6 bases). The CDR3 totals 13 residues. Germline V gives CDR1 MDHEN, CDR2 SYDVKM. Trimming removed 2 bases at V and 7 bases at J, with 9 bases between. CDR3 sequence (DNA): TGTGCCAGCAGTTTACCGGACAGCCAGCCCCAGCATTTT. Encoded protein: CASSLPDSQPQHF.

This clonotype was counted ten times or more. The chain couples TRBV2 to TRBJ2-7, with a possible D match to TRBD1 (5 bases). The CDR3 extends over 18 amino acids. In germline, CDR1 is SNHLY, CDR2 FYNNEI. Trimming left V 7 bases short and J 3 bases short, with 28 bases between. Here the CDR3 reads CASTSPGSETGTNYEQYF. In DNA, the CDR3 is TGTGCCAGCACATCCCCAGGGTCCGAGACGGGTACAAACTACGAGCAGTACTTC.

Worth noting for this clonotype: It is likely a read error: a sequence one base away is far more abundant. V is TRBV11-1 and J is TRBJ2-1, with TRBD1 as a possible D gene (6 bases). Trimming left V 2 bases short and J 6 bases short, with 20 bases between. The germline V gene has CDR1 SGHAT and CDR2 FQDESV (reference sequence). The CDR3 has 17 residues. Here the CDR3 reads CASSLLGRDIPTNEQFF. The CDR3, as DNA: TGTGCCAGCAGCTTACTTGGTCGGGACATACCGACCAATGAGCAGTTCTTC.

The chain links TRBV12-3 or TRBV12-4 to TRBJ2-3; 7 positions match TRBD1. J lost 3 bases, V lost 2 bases, and 5 bases had no gene match. The CDR3 sequence is 15 residues long. CDR3 region: CASSLLGGATDTQYF. CDR3 sequence (DNA): TGTGCCAGCAGTTTATTAGGGGGCGCGACAGATACGCAGTATTTT.

This clonotype was detected many times. The chain recombines TRBV5-1 with TRBJ2-1; the D gene could be TRBD1 or TRBD2 (5 bases each). Trimming took 5 bases from V and 9 from J, leaving 21 bases between them. Germline values: CDR1 SGHRS, CDR2 YFSETQ. The CDR3 length is 15 residues. Here the CDR3 reads CASRQTGPSALEQFF. The CDR3, as DNA: TGCGCCAGCAGACAAACGGGACCCAGCGCCCTTGAGCAGTTCTTC.

This clonotype occurred many times. V gene TRBV28 combines with J gene TRBJ1-1, with D possibly TRBD1 on 5 matching bases. The CDR3 spans 13 residues. The V gene's germline CDR1 is MDHEN and CDR2 SYDVKM. V lost 2 bases, J lost 5 bases, and 9 bases lay in between. CDR3 nucleotides: TGTGCCAGCAGTTTACTGCAGGGTACTGAAGCTTTCTTT. Protein product: CASSLLQGTEAFF.

This clonotype was seen many times. V gene TRBV28 combines with J gene TRBJ2-5; 8 bases are shared with TRBD2. Germline V gene lookup returns CDR1 MDHEN and CDR2 SYDVKM. After removal of 3 bases from V and 3 bases from J, the junction contained 6 bases not matched to a gene. This CDR3 comprises 15 residues. The CDR3 DNA reads as TGTGCCAGCAGTTTGCCTAGCGGGTGGGAAGAGACCCAGTACTTC. Translating gives CASSLPSGWEETQYF.

This clonotype was recorded at least ten times. The chain couples TRBV2 to TRBJ2-1; 8 bases match TRBD2. The CDR3 length is 14 residues. The germline CDR1 and CDR2 sequences are SNHLY and FYNNEI. V shed 5 bases and J 4 bases; nucleotides not matched to a gene: 4. The CDR3 nucleotides are TGTGCCAGCAGTCAGAGCGGGAGATACAATGAGCAGTTCTTC. It is translated as CASSQSGRYNEQFF.

Notes on this clonotype: A much larger clonotype is one base distant, so this may be a read error. The V call is TRBV11-3, the J call TRBJ2-7, with D tentatively TRBD1 or TRBD2 (5 bases each). V dropped 5 bases and J dropped 5 bases, with 16 bases sitting between them. This CDR3 spans 14 amino acids. Germline-derived CDR1 and CDR2 are SGHNT and YENEEA. CDR3 in amino acids: CASSPGAGIDEQYF. As DNA, the CDR3 is TGTGCCAGCAGCCCCGGGGCAGGGATTGACGAGCAGTACTTC.

The chain uses TRBV18 and TRBJ2-1; 7 bases fit TRBD2. The trim removed 1 base at V and 0 bases at J, leaving 6 bases unmatched. CDR1 and CDR2 (germline): KGHSH, LQKENI. This CDR3 is built from 17 residues. CDR3 region: CASSPRDGGGSYNEQFF. In DNA form, the CDR3 reads TGTGCCAGCTCACCACGGGATGGGGGGGGCTCCTACAATGAGCAGTTCTTC. The full variable domain, with the rest looked up from reference TRBV18 and TRBJ2-1, is NAGVMQNPRHLVRRRGQEARLRCSPMKGHSHVYWYRQLPEEGLKFMVYLQKENIIDESGMPKERFSAEFPKEGPSILRIQQVVRGDSAAYFCASSPRDGGGSYNEQFFGPGTRLTVL.

This sequence joins TRBV20-1 and TRBJ1-1, with D tentatively TRBD1 (6 bases). Germline CDR1 and CDR2: DFQATT and SNEGSKA (reference sequence). The length of the CDR3 is 13 residues. V was clipped by 6 bases and J by 1 base, with 12 bases between them. In DNA, the CDR3 is TGCAGTGCGACCCAGACAGGGAACACTGAAGCTTTCTTT. The encoded protein is CSATQTGNTEAFF.